Each of the 18 T cell receptor beta chains below was sequenced from the same sample in a study of identical twins. TCRdb used MiXCR to reprocess the 5' RACE reads, holding one entry per CDR3 protein. The sample has some 190,000 distinct CDR3 sequences; more than 15% are singletons. The sample was also reused in another study, on T cells expressing NK-cell markers.

Material for sequencing was CD8+ T cells sorted from blood. The receptors derive from a young woman in good health.

V and J are TRBV20-1 and TRBJ2-1; 10 positions agree with TRBD2. CDR3 length equals 13 residues. Per germline, CDR1 DFQATT and CDR2 SNEGSKA (reference sequence). Unmatched junction bases numbered 4, after V lost 6 bases and J lost 5 bases. The CDR3 sequence: CSAGGLANNEQFF. The CDR3 nucleotides are TGCAGTGCCGGGGGACTAGCGAACAATGAGCAGTTCTTC.

The chain links TRBV12-1 to TRBJ2-7; the table's D gene call, TRBD1, was not cross checked with the DNA. TRBV12-1 is recorded as a pseudogene. The CDR3 spans 18 residues. For the CDR3, the DNA is TGTGCCAGCAGCCCGGGTATCCACAGGGACCGACCTCGTCGCGAGCAGTACTTC. It yields the protein CASSPGIHRDRPRREQYF.

The chain couples TRBV13 to TRBJ2-1; D ambiguous. This CDR3 region has 13 residues. Germline V gives CDR1 PRHDT, CDR2 FYEKMQ (reference sequence). Trimming left V 5 bases short and J 8 bases short, with 13 bases between. The CDR3 is CASSSRLSDEQFF. CDR3 nucleotides: TGTGCCAGCAGCAGTCGATTAAGCGATGAGCAGTTCTTC.

This clonotype was counted a few times. The V and J genes are TRBV3-1 and TRBJ1-1; D gene ambiguous. The CDR3 length is 14 residues. In germline, CDR1 is LGHDT, CDR2 YNNKEL (reference sequence). Trimming stripped 0 bases from V and 0 bases from J, with 5 bases between. CDR3 protein: CASSQDRLNTEAFF. CDR3 in DNA: TGTGCCAGCAGCCAAGACAGATTGAACACTGAAGCTTTCTTT.

The chain is built from TRBV20-1 and TRBJ1-2, with D unclear. Trimming shortened V by 1 base and J by 3 bases, and 9 bases separated the two germline ends. The V gene's germline CDR1 is DFQATT and CDR2 SNEGSKA (reference sequence). The CDR3 is 13 amino acids. Written as DNA, the CDR3 is TGCAGTGCTAGAGTATCTGACCACTATGGCTACACCTTC. Its protein is CSARVSDHYGYTF.

This clonotype was counted a few times. An end of the junction does not agree with germline; a read error may underlie this. The chain carries TRBV2 and TRBJ2-3; no clear D gene. Germline V gives CDR1 SNHLY, CDR2 FYNNEI. This CDR3 spans 15 amino acids. The CDR3 DNA is TGTGCCAGCAGGGAAGAGCTGAGTTCCACAGATACGCAGTATTTT. Translating it yields CASREELSSTDTQYF.

J is TRBJ2-1 and V is TRBV29-1, with unresolved D. The length of the CDR3 is 11 residues. Germline lookup yields CDR1 SQVTM and CDR2 ANQGSEA. V was cut by 3 bases and J by 4 bases, with 4 bases left in between. CDR3 sequence: CSVEQYNEQFF. CDR3 in DNA: TGCAGCGTTGAGCAATACAATGAGCAGTTCTTC.

This clonotype was observed a handful of times. This rearrangement joins TRBV12-3 or TRBV12-4 to TRBJ1-2; possible D gene TRBD1, 5 bases. The CDR3 consists of 13 residues. Trimming pared 3 bases from V and 3 bases from J, leaving 8 bases between. The CDR3 DNA is TGTGCCAGCAGTTTTCCGGGGCACTATGGCTACACCTTC. As protein: CASSFPGHYGYTF.

The chain recombines TRBV4-3 with TRBJ2-5; unclear D gene. CDR3 length: 13 amino acids. Trimming removed 0 bases from V and 4 bases from J, with 6 bases in between. Germline loops: CDR1 LGHNA, CDR2 YSLEER. As DNA, the CDR3 is TGCGCCAGCAGCCAAGAGGTGGGAGAGACCCAGTACTTC. It is translated as CASSQEVGETQYF.

This rearrangement joins TRBV9 to TRBJ1-1; a weak D match, TRBD1 (5 bases). Germline V CDR1 and CDR2: SGDLS, YYNGEE. The CDR3 has 16 residues. Deletions cut 0 bases from V and 3 bases from J, with 15 bases between. CDR3 sequence reads: CASSVAIDSPHTEAFF. As DNA, the CDR3 is TGTGCCAGCAGCGTAGCAATTGACAGCCCCCACACTGAAGCTTTCTTT.

The V gene is TRBV7-9, the J gene TRBJ2-1; unclear D gene. CDR3 length equals 14 residues. V was clipped by 1 base and J by 7 bases, with 11 bases between them. Germline CDR1 reads SEHNR; CDR2 reads FQNEAQ (reference sequence). As DNA, the CDR3 is TGTGCCAGCAGCTTAGGGTTTGCTTTGAATGAGCAGTTCTTC. Translated, it gives CASSLGFALNEQFF.

This clonotype was counted a few times. The gene calls are TRBV4-3 and TRBJ1-2; no definite D call. In germline, CDR1 is LGHNA, CDR2 YSLEER. This CDR3 has 16 amino acids. V lost 1 base, J lost 4 bases, and 16 bases lay in between. Here the CDR3 DNA reads TGCGCCAGCAGCCAAGCCAATACAGACCTGGCCTATGGCTACACCTTC. It encodes CASSQANTDLAYGYTF.

The chain recombines TRBV6-1 with TRBJ1-1, with no clear D. Trimming left V 2 bases short and J 2 bases short, with 9 bases between. Germline V gene data show CDR1 as MNHNS and CDR2 as SASEGT. This CDR3 comprises 14 residues. CDR3: CASSELIDNTEAFF. In DNA form, the CDR3 reads TGTGCCAGCAGTGAATTGATAGATAACACTGAAGCTTTCTTT.

This clonotype has a count of ten or more. The gene calls are TRBV5-6 and TRBJ2-7, with D unresolved. The length of the CDR3 is 11 residues. Germline lookup yields CDR1 SGHDT and CDR2 YYEEEE. Trimming shortened V by 1 base and J by 4 bases, and 3 bases separated the two germline ends. This CDR3 reads CASSLFYEQYF. The CDR3 DNA follows: TGTGCCAGCAGCTTGTTTTACGAGCAGTACTTC.

V usage is TRBV24-1 and J usage is TRBJ1-1; no firm D call. V lost 2 bases to trimming and J lost 1 base, with 4 bases between them. The V gene's germline CDR1 is KGHDR and CDR2 SFDVKD. CDR3 length: 13 residues. The CDR3 protein is CATSDSKNTEAFF. In DNA, the CDR3 is TGTGCCACCAGTGATTCTAAGAACACTGAAGCTTTCTTT.

This clonotype appeared a few times. The chain links TRBV5-6 to TRBJ2-3; 10 nucleotides line up with TRBD2. Germline V gene data show CDR1 as SGHDT and CDR2 as YYEEEE. V trimming: 4 bases; J trimming: 4 bases; junction bases outside the gene matches: 9. The CDR3 covers 16 residues. Written as DNA, the CDR3 is TGTGCCAGCAGCCCAGAGCTAGCGGGGGCCCCAGATACGCAGTATTTT. Residues: CASSPELAGAPDTQYF.

The J gene is TRBJ2-1, the V gene TRBV6-5, with TRBD2 as a possible D gene (6 bases). Looked up from germline, CDR1 is MNHEY and CDR2 is SVGAGI. Trimming shortened V by 2 bases and J by 0 bases, and 8 bases separated the two germline ends. The CDR3 consists of 15 residues. The CDR3 nucleotides read TGTGCCAGCAGTTACGGCGGGGCCTCCTACAATGAGCAGTTCTTC. Protein sequence: CASSYGGASYNEQFF.

The V gene is TRBV27, the J gene TRBJ2-1, with a possible D match to TRBD1 (7 bases). The CDR3 is made up of 14 amino acids. In germline, CDR1 is MNHEY, CDR2 SMNVEV (reference sequence). Trimming left V 11 bases short and J 9 bases short, with 23 bases between. This CDR3 reads CAGGTGDWPIEQFF. In nucleotides, the CDR3 is TGTGCCGGCGGAACAGGGGACTGGCCGATTGAGCAGTTCTTC.